Shown below are 24 T cell receptor beta chains from a single sample sequenced in a study of T cells in Graves' hyperthyroidism and ophthalmopathy. The CDR3 regions of TCR beta were amplified from RNA transcripts. During a first-round RT-PCR of the TCR CDR3, the HTBI primer set was used. One entry per CDR3 protein, called by TCRdb with MiXCR from the multiplex PCR reads. The sample records some 440,000 distinct CDR3 sequences, around 14% being singletons. Sequenced: blood. These receptors were taken from a woman in her late teens or twenties with Graves' hyperthyroidism.

This clonotype has a handful of counts. DNA of the CDR3: TGTGCCAGCAGCTTGGAGGGGGTTGCAGGCTACACCTTC. It codes for CASSLEGVAGYTF. The rearrangement links TRBV5-8 to TRBJ1-2; the D gene is possibly TRBD1 (6 bases). Germline assignment: CDR1 SGHTS and CDR2 YDEGEE. This CDR3 comprises 13 residues. V lost 0 bases, J lost 8 bases, and 11 bases lay in between. Variable domain in full (rest from reference TRBV5-8 and TRBJ1-2): EAGVTQSPTHLIKTRGQQATLRCSPISGHTSVYWYQQALGLGLQFLLWYDEGEERNRGNFPPRFSGRQFPNYSSELNVNALELEDSALYLCASSLEGVAGYTFGSGTRLTVV.

This clonotype was counted a few times. A much more abundant neighbour one base away suggests this may be a read error. The rearrangement links TRBV5-6 to TRBJ1-2, with D unclear. The germline CDR1 and CDR2 sequences are SGHDT and YYEEEE. The V and J ends lost 2 bases and 4 bases respectively, with 15 bases between them. The CDR3 covers 15 residues. The CDR3 here is CASSFGWHQLYGYTF. The CDR3 nucleotides are TGTGCCAGCAGCTTCGGATGGCATCAACTCTATGGCTACACCTTC.

This clonotype was detected a few times. V gene TRBV5-1 combines with J gene TRBJ2-5, with 10 bases fitting TRBD2. After removal of 8 bases from V and 2 bases from J, the junction contained 3 bases not matched to a gene. The CDR3 loop spans 13 amino acids. Germline V gives CDR1 SGHRS, CDR2 YFSETQ. CDR3 sequence reads: CASSGGSQETQYF. As DNA, the CDR3 is TGCGCCAGTAGCGGGGGGAGTCAAGAGACCCAGTACTTC.

This clonotype came up many times. DNA of the CDR3: TGTGCCAGCAGTATGACTTCGGGACAGGACAAAAACATTCAGTACTTC. Translated: CASSMTSGQDKNIQYF. The chain has TRBV27 and TRBJ2-4, with 8 bases that match TRBD1. J was trimmed by 3 bases and V by 5 bases; bases with no gene match: 9. Germline V gives CDR1 MNHEY, CDR2 SMNVEV (reference sequence). This CDR3 is built from 16 residues.

This chain's CDR3 is CASSPEDGNTGELFF. CDR3 nucleotides: TGTGCCAGCAGCCCTGAGGACGGGAACACCGGGGAGCTGTTTTTT. This chain connects TRBV7-9 to TRBJ2-2, with D uncertain. Germline lookup yields CDR1 SEHNR and CDR2 FQNEAQ (reference sequence). This CDR3 has 15 amino acids. V was cut by 5 bases and J by 1 base, with 11 bases left in between.

This clonotype was observed at least ten times. The rearrangement links TRBV10-3 to TRBJ1-3; the D gene is possibly TRBD1 (6 bases). The CDR3 runs 15 residues. Germline V lookup: CDR1 ENHRY, CDR2 SYGVKD. Trimming shortened V by 3 bases and J by 2 bases, and 11 bases separated the two germline ends. The CDR3 reads CAISDWAGAGNTIYF. The CDR3 DNA reads as TGTGCCATCAGTGATTGGGCAGGGGCTGGAAACACCATATATTTT.

This chain connects TRBV6-2 or TRBV6-3 to TRBJ2-3; D perhaps matches TRBD2 (6 bases). V gave up 2 bases and J gave up 3 bases, with 15 bases separating them. The CDR3 has 16 residues. The germline gives CDR1 MNHEY, CDR2 SVGEGT. The CDR3 DNA follows: TGTGCCAGCAGTTACGGGCGGGTGCGGGGTACAGATACGCAGTATTTT. Amino acid sequence: CASSYGRVRGTDTQYF.

The sample holds many counts of this clonotype. J is TRBJ1-2 and V is TRBV2, with a tentative D call TRBD1 (5 bases). The CDR3 contains 10 residues. In germline, CDR1 is SNHLY, CDR2 FYNNEI. Trimming stripped 10 bases from V and 8 bases from J, with 11 bases between. In nucleotides, the CDR3 is TGTGCCAAAGGGGCGGGCGGCTACACCTTC. This translates into CAKGAGGYTF.

This clonotype was found a few times. This rearrangement joins TRBV19 to TRBJ1-4; 7 nucleotides line up with TRBD1. CDR3 length: 14 residues. V dropped 5 bases and J dropped 6; count of bases not matched to a gene: 6. In germline, CDR1 is LNHDA, CDR2 SQIVND (reference sequence). DNA for the CDR3: TGTGCCAGTAGTCGCTCGCAGGGGGATGAAAAACTGTTTTTT. It translates to CASSRSQGDEKLFF.

This clonotype was detected many times. The rearrangement joins TRBV6-1 to TRBJ1-5; TRBD1 might be the D (6 bases). The CDR3 consists of 15 residues. The germline V gene has CDR1 MNHNS and CDR2 SASEGT. With 6 bases removed from V and 2 bases from J, the gap between germline ends came to 14 bases. This CDR3 reads CASRSRGVGNQPQHF. The CDR3 nucleotides read TGTGCCAGCAGGTCCAGGGGAGTGGGCAATCAGCCCCAGCATTTT.

Many counts were recorded for this clonotype. The chain joins TRBV24-1 to TRBJ2-6; D possibly corresponds to TRBD2 (6 bases). The CDR3 spans 15 residues. In germline, CDR1 is KGHDR, CDR2 SFDVKD. V lost 4 bases and J lost 4, with 10 bases in between. The CDR3 spells CATSEGGAGANVLTF. CDR3 DNA: TGTGCCACCAGTGAAGGAGGGGCCGGGGCCAACGTCCTGACTTTC.

The V call is TRBV20-1, the J call TRBJ2-7, with 8 bases matching TRBD2. Trimming removed 6 bases from V and 1 base from J; junction bases left unmatched: 5. CDR1 DFQATT and CDR2 SNEGSKA come from the germline V gene (reference sequence). The CDR3 consists of 13 residues. The CDR3 spells CSAGTSGSYEQYF. DNA for the CDR3: TGCAGTGCCGGGACTAGTGGGTCCTACGAGCAGTACTTC.

This clonotype has a count of ten or more. The chain has TRBV5-1 and TRBJ2-3; possible D gene TRBD1, 5 bases. The length of the CDR3 is 15 residues. V lost 0 bases, J lost 2 bases, and 10 bases lay in between. Germline CDR1 SGHRS, CDR2 YFSETQ. CDR3 residues: CASSLGQPPTDTQYF. The CDR3 DNA is TGCGCCAGCAGCTTGGGACAGCCTCCCACAGATACGCAGTATTTT.

This clonotype was seen at least ten times. The chain joins TRBV12-3 or TRBV12-4 to TRBJ2-7; 7 bases align to TRBD2. The CDR3 is made up of 14 amino acids. V was clipped by 0 bases and J by 3 bases; unmatched bases: 2. CDR3: CASSLAGGGYEQYF. The CDR3 DNA reads as TGTGCCAGCAGTTTAGCGGGCGGGGGCTACGAGCAGTACTTC.

This clonotype was counted many times. The chain carries TRBV6-1 and TRBJ2-7; 10 bases fit TRBD2. CDR1 is MNHNS, CDR2 SASEGT, per germline. The CDR3 extends over 18 amino acids. Unmatched junction bases numbered 18, after V lost 5 bases and J lost 5 bases. The CDR3 loop reads CASSYQSPLLAGEDEQYF. The CDR3 DNA sequence: TGTGCCAGCAGTTACCAATCCCCCCTGCTAGCGGGAGAGGACGAGCAGTACTTC.

In its sample, this clonotype was seen many times. V and J are TRBV20-1 and TRBJ2-1; 10 nucleotides agree with TRBD2. The CDR3 consists of 17 residues. CDR1 is DFQATT, CDR2 SNEGSKA, per germline (reference sequence). J was trimmed by 4 bases and V by 5 bases; bases with no gene match: 14. The CDR3 DNA follows: TGCAGTGCTCCCTTTAATACGATAGCGGGGGGTTACAATGAGCAGTTCTTC. Its protein is CSAPFNTIAGGYNEQFF.

There are many counts of this clonotype. The gene calls are TRBV20-1 and TRBJ2-3; possibly TRBD2 for D (5 bases). Germline V gene sequence: CDR1 DFQATT, CDR2 SNEGSKA (reference sequence). The CDR3 is 16 amino acids. Trimming left V 0 bases short and J 2 bases short, with 15 bases between. In nucleotides, the CDR3 is TGCAGTGCTAGAGATCGAGAGGGCTGGTTCACAGATACGCAGTATTTT. Translation gives CSARDREGWFTDTQYF.

This clonotype was counted a single time. The chain carries TRBV28 and TRBJ2-2, with TRBD1 matching 9 bases. Germline V CDR1 and CDR2: MDHEN, SYDVKM. This CDR3 has 12 residues. CDR3 in amino acids: CAGQGHTGELFF. The CDR3 nucleotides read TGTGCGGGACAGGGTCACACCGGGGAGCTGTTTTTT. Based on the CDR3 plus reference TRBV28 and TRBJ2-2, the full variable domain is DVKVTQSSRYLVKRTGEKVFLECVQDMDHENMFWYRQDPGLGLRLIYFSYDVKMKEKGDIPEGYSVSREKKERFSLILESASTNQTSMYLCAGQGHTGELFFGEGSRLTVL.

The chain has TRBV12-3 or TRBV12-4 and TRBJ2-3; 10 nucleotides agree with TRBD2. CDR3 length: 14 amino acids. V shed 10 bases, J shed 1 base, and the junction held 5 bases outside the gene matches. CDR3 loop: CATKLAGGTDTQYF. CDR3 coding DNA: TGTGCCACCAAGCTAGCGGGGGGCACAGATACGCAGTATTTT.

This clonotype was seen a few times. This may stem from a read error, because a much larger clone lies one nucleotide away. The genes are TRBV28 and TRBJ2-7; tentatively, D is TRBD1 (6 bases). The CDR3 is 16 residues long. V dropped 4 bases and J dropped 6 bases, with 22 bases sitting between them. The germline V gene encodes CDR1 MDHEN and CDR2 SYDVKM. The CDR3 region is CASSSLGYRADCEQYF. CDR3 nucleotides: TGTGCCAGCAGTTCCCTCGGTTACAGGGCTGACTGCGAGCAGTACTTC. The whole variable domain, remainder taken from reference TRBV28 and TRBJ2-7, is DVKVTQSSRYLVKRTGEKVFLECVQDMDHENMFWYRQDPGLGLRLIYFSYDVKMKEKGDIPEGYSVSREKKERFSLILESASTNQTSMYLCASSSLGYRADCEQYFGPGTRLTVT.

This clonotype showed up many times. This chain uses TRBV3-1 with TRBJ1-1; D unclear. Germline-derived CDR1 and CDR2 are LGHDT and YNNKEL (reference sequence). CDR3 length: 15 amino acids. V was pared by 1 base and J by 5 bases, with 14 bases between. CDR3 DNA sequence: TGTGCCAGCAGCCAAGGGGGTTTGGTTGGGACTGAAGCTTTCTTT. Amino acid sequence: CASSQGGLVGTEAFF.

The chain has TRBV5-1 and TRBJ2-2; no clear D gene. The germline V and J ends were trimmed by 7 bases and 1 base, with 8 bases remaining between them. Germline CDR1 is SGHRS and CDR2 is YFSETQ. This CDR3 has 13 residues. CDR3 in DNA: TGCGCCAGCTTGGGCAGGAACACCGGGGAGCTGTTTTTT. Translated, it gives CASLGRNTGELFF.

This clonotype was seen ten or more times. CDR3 loop: CASSPGRDSGGTDTQYF. CDR3 DNA sequence: TGTGCCAGCAGTCCAGGGCGGGACAGCGGGGGGACAGATACGCAGTATTTT. This chain joins TRBV6-2 or TRBV6-3 and TRBJ2-3; TRBD2 matches 9 bases. The CDR3 totals 17 residues. The J segment lost 3 bases and the V segment lost 5 bases, leaving 12 bases of the junction unmatched. Germline values: CDR1 MNHEY, CDR2 SVGEGT.

This clonotype was detected many times. The chain carries TRBV11-2 and TRBJ2-1, with no clear D. V lost 5 bases and J 4 bases, leaving 15 bases between the germline ends. Germline V lookup: CDR1 SGHAT, CDR2 FQNNGV. This CDR3 has 15 residues. CDR3 DNA: TGTGCCAGCAGCCTAAGCGTGGACGGATACAATGAGCAGTTCTTC. Residues: CASSLSVDGYNEQFF.